This is a list of T cell receptor beta chains from one sample in a study of identical twins. TCRdb itself ran the 5' RACE reads through MiXCR, one entry per CDR3 protein. The sample carries a few hundred thousand distinct CDR3 sequences, under 12% recorded once. Sequenced input: memory T cells sorted from blood. The receptors shown here come from a man aged 45-65 years in good health. CDR3s include the opening cysteine and the closing phenylalanine or tryptophan. A D gene is named only where the DNA matches it firmly. Expanded clones are given a class, and other clones once, few, many or no size at all.

>NA|TRBV7-2|many|TRBJ2-7
TGTGCCAGCAGCTTAGGTCTAGGAGCCCACGAGCAGTACTTC
CASSLGLGAHEQYF
>NA|TRBV2|NA|TRBJ2-5
TGTGCCAGCACGCGGGATGGGGGGCAAGAGACCCAGTACTTC
CASTRDGGQETQYF
>NA|TRBV5-1|few|TRBJ2-6
TGCGCCAGCAGCTTGGAGGGTCGCTTCTCTGGGGCCAACGTCCTGACTTTC
CASSLEGRFSGANVLTF
>TRBD1|TRBV6-2/TRBV6-3|many|TRBJ2-3
TGTGCCAGCAGTTACTCGATCGGGACAGGGGCCCTTGGAGATACGCAGTATTTT
CASSYSIGTGALGDTQYF
>TRBD2|TRBV5-6|few|TRBJ2-7
TGTGCCAGCCGGGGACTAGCGGGAGTCGGGGGGAGCGAGCAGTACTTC
CASRGLAGVGGSEQYF
>NA|TRBV6-5|few|TRBJ1-1
TGTGCCAGCAGTTACGGGGGTAGGAACACTGAAGCTTTCTTT
CASSYGGRNTEAFF
>TRBD2|TRBV28|many|TRBJ2-3
TGTGCCAGCAGTGGGACTAGCGGGGGGCCATATCGGACAGATACGCAGTATTTT
CASSGTSGGPYRTDTQYF
>NA|TRBV28|NA|TRBJ2-5
TGTGCCAGCAGTTCGGACGGAGAGCAAGAGACCCAGTACTTC
CASSSDGEQETQYF
>TRBD2|TRBV2|many|TRBJ2-1
TGTGCCAGCAGTGACCTAGCGGGGGGTTTGAATGAGCAGTTCTTC
CASSDLAGGLNEQFF
>NA|TRBV3-1|NA|TRBJ2-5
TGTGCCAGCAGCCAAGTCGAGGGGACGGGCGGCGAGACCCAGTACTTC
CASSQVEGTGGETQYF
>NA|TRBV20-1|many|TRBJ2-5
TGCAGTGCTAGAGCTGGAGAACGGGGGTACCAAGAGACCCAGTACTTC
CSARAGERGYQETQYF
>NA|TRBV6-5|few|TRBJ2-5
TGTGCCACTCCCGGGAGTCAAGAGACCCAGTACTTC
CATPGSQETQYF
>TRBD2|TRBV20-1|NA|TRBJ2-1
TGCAGTGCCAGATGGGGACTAGCGGGAGCCTACAATGAGCAGTTCTTC
CSARWGLAGAYNEQFF
>NA|TRBV6-6|NA|TRBJ1-1
TGTGCCTCCGAGGCGGCTCCTGAAGCTTTCTTT
CASEAAPEAFF
>NA|TRBV6-2/TRBV6-3|few|TRBJ2-3
TGTGCCAGCAGTCAAGACGCACCATCCACAGATACGCAGTATTTT
CASSQDAPSTDTQYF
>NA|TRBV7-2|NA|TRBJ2-4
TGTGCCAGCAGCACATTGGGGGAAAACATTCAGTACTTC
CASSTLGENIQYF
>NA|TRBV5-5|NA|TRBJ1-2
TGTGCCAGCAGCTTGGGGGTATTTAACTATGGCTACACCTTC
CASSLGVFNYGYTF
>NA|TRBV14|many|TRBJ2-7
TGTGCCAGCAGCCCCACAGGGTTCTCCTACGAGCAGTACTTC
CASSPTGFSYEQYF
>NA|TRBV6-5|NA|TRBJ2-1
TGTGCCAGCAGTTTACGGTCAGGGCCCTACAATGAGCAGTTCTTC
CASSLRSGPYNEQFF
>TRBD1|TRBV6-1|many|TRBJ1-5
TGTGCCACCCGGGACAGGGCGTCCCCTAGCAATCAGCCCCAGCATTTT
CATRDRASPSNQPQHF
>TRBD2|TRBV27|few|TRBJ2-3
TGTGCCAGCAGTTTATCCATTTTTAGCGGGAGGGCCAGAGATACGCAGTATTTT
CASSLSIFSGRARDTQYF
>NA|TRBV12-3/TRBV12-4|many|TRBJ1-2
TGTGCCAGCAGTTACAGTCCTCACGCTTTAGGCTACACCTTC
CASSYSPHALGYTF
>NA|TRBV7-2|many|TRBJ2-1
TGTGCCAGCAGCTTAGCCGAGCTAAGCTCCTACAATGAGCAGTTCTTC
CASSLAELSSYNEQFF
>NA|TRBV5-6|few|TRBJ1-2
TGTGCCAGCAGCTTGGCAGAAAACTATGGCTACACCTTC
CASSLAENYGYTF
>NA|TRBV20-1|NA|TRBJ2-1
TGCAGTGCTCCAACCGGGGACTCGGCCTACAATGAGCAGTTCTTC
CSAPTGDSAYNEQFF
>TRBD1|TRBV24-1|many|TRBJ2-5
TGTGCCACCAGTGATAGATCAGGGGGTTTCCAAGAGACCCAGTACTTC
CATSDRSGGFQETQYF
>NA|TRBV6-5|NA|TRBJ2-7
TGTGCCAGCAGTTACTCTTCGGCGAACACCATCTACGAGCAGTACTTC
CASSYSSANTIYEQYF
>NA|TRBV7-9|few|TRBJ1-2
TGTGCCAGCAGCACCTTCCGGGACTCCTATGGCTACACCTTC
CASSTFRDSYGYTF
>NA|TRBV18|many|TRBJ2-3
TGTGCCAGCTCACCATTTTCGGGGGGCGCTTCAGATACGCAGTATTTT
CASSPFSGGASDTQYF
>TRBD1|TRBV19|few|TRBJ1-1
TGTGCCAGTAAGGCAGACAGGGGCGCGCACCACACTGAAGCTTTCTTT
CASKADRGAHHTEAFF
>TRBD1|TRBV19|few|TRBJ1-5
TGTGCCAGTAGTACCACAGGGGGGGGTCAGCCCCAGCATTTT
CASSTTGGGQPQHF
>NA|TRBV7-2|many|TRBJ2-7
TGTGCCAGCAGCTTAGGGGGGACGTCAGCCGAGCAGTACTTC
CASSLGGTSAEQYF
>NA|TRBV29-1|many|TRBJ1-1
TGCAGCGGTGGAGGAATGTCGGGTACTGAAGCTTTCTTT
CSGGGMSGTEAFF